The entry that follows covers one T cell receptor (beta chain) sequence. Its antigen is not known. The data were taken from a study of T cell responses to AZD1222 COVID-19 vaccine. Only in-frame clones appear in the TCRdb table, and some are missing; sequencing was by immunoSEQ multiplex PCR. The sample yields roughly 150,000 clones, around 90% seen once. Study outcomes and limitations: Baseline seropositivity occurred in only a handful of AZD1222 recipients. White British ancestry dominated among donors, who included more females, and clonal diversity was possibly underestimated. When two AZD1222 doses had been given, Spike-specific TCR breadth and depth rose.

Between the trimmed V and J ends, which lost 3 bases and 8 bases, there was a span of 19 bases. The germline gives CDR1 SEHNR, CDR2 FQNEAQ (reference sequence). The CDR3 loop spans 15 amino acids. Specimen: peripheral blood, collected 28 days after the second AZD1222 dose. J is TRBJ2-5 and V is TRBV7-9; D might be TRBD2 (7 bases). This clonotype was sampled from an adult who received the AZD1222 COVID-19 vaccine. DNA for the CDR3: TGTGCCAGCAGCTTGGAAGTGGGAGGGGGAGCTACCCAGTACTTC. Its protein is CASSLEVGGGATQYF.